This T cell receptor beta chain was recovered during a study of blood T cell repertoires in COVID-19. Turning to the study itself: Specimens from acute and convalescent COVID-19 originated in the United States, Italy and Spain. In each case, the material was cDNA or gDNA derived from T cells, B-cell-depleted T cells, or PBMCs.

The CDR3 consists of 16 residues. V lost 1 base, J lost 4 bases, and 6 bases stayed unmatched. Per the germline V gene, CDR1 is SGHDN and CDR2 is FVKESK. Original processing notes: Estimates of nucleated cell counts were drawn from the amplification of reference gene primers. The table came from immunoSEQ multiplex PCR; TCRdb's copy has only in-frame clones and leaves some out. V and J calls plus clone size are reproduced from that table; the DNA served to infer D and trimming. This sample has fewer than 300,000 clones, with 86% found just once. Sequencing input: peripheral blood. The sequence was obtained from a man aged 40-55 years who had recovered from COVID-19. The chain joins TRBV14 to TRBJ1-3; TRBD1 aligns across 8 bases. CDR3 residues: CASSQGGRGLGNTIYF. The CDR3 DNA reads as TGTGCCAGCAGCCAAGGAGGCAGGGGGCTAGGAAACACCATATATTTT.